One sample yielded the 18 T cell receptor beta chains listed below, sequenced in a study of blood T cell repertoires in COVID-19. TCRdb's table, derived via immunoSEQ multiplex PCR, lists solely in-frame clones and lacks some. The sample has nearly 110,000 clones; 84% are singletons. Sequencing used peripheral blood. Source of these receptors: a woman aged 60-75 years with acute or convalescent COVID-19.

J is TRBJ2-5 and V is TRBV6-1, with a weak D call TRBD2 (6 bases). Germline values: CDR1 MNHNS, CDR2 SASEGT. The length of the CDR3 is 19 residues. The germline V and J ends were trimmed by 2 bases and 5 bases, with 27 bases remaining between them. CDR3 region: CASSETPLWARTKLETQYF. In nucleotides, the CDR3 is TGTGCCAGCAGTGAAACCCCCTTATGGGCACGGACTAAATTGGAGACCCAGTACTTC.

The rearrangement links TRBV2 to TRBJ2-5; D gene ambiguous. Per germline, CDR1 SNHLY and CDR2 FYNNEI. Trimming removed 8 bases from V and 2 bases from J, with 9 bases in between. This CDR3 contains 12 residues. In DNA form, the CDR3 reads TGTGCCAGCTCCAGTGCACAAGAGACCCAGTACTTC. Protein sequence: CASSSAQETQYF. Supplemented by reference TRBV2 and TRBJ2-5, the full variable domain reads EPEVTQTPSHQVTQMGQEVILRCVPISNHLYFYWYRQILGQKVEFLVSFYNNEISEKSEIFDDQFSVERPDGSNFTLKIRSTKLEDSAMYFCASSSAQETQYFGPGTRLLVL.

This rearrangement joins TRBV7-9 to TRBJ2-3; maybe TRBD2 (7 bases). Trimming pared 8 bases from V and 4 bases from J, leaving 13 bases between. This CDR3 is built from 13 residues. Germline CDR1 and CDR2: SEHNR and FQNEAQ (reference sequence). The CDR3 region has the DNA TGTGCCAGCGCCGTCGGGGGGCCAGATACGCAGTATTTT. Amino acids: CASAVGGPDTQYF. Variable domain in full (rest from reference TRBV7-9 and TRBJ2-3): DTGVSQNPRHKITKRGQNVTFRCDPISEHNRLYWYRQTLGQGPEFLTYFQNEAQLEKSRLLSDRFSAERPKGSFSTLEIQRTEQGDSAMYLCASAVGGPDTQYFGPGTRLTVL.

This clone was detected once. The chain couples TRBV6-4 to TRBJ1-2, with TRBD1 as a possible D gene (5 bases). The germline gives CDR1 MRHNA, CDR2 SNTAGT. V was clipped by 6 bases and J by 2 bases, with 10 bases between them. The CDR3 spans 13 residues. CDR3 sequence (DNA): TGTGCCAGCAGCTCCGGACAAAACTATGGCTACACCTTC. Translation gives CASSSGQNYGYTF.

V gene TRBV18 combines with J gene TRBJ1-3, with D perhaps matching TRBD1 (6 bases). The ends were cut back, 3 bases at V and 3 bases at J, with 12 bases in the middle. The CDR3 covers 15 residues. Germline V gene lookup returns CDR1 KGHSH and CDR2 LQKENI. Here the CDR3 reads CASSPLGADGNTIYF. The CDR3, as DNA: TGTGCCAGCTCACCTTTGGGGGCGGATGGAAACACCATATATTTT.

CDR3 sequence (DNA): TGTGCCAGCTCACCACAAACGACCGGGACAGGGTTTAATTCACCCCTCCACTTT. Residues: CASSPQTTGTGFNSPLHF. The rearrangement joins TRBV18 to TRBJ1-6; 9 positions match TRBD1. The CDR3 has 18 residues. The V gene end was trimmed by 1 base and the J gene end by 6 bases; junction bases not matched to a gene: 10. Germline V gene sequence: CDR1 KGHSH, CDR2 LQKENI.

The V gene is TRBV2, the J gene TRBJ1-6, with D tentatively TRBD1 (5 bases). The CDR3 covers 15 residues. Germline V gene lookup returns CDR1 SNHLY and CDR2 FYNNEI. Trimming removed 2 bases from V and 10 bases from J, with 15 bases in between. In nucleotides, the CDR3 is TGTGCCAGCAGTGAACGCCCAGGGCGGGAGTCACCCCTCCACTTT. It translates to CASSERPGRESPLHF.

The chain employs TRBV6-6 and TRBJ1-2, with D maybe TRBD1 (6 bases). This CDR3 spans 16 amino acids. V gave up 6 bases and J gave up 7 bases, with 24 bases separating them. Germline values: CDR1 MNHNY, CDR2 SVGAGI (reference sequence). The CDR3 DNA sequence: TGTGCCAGCAGACTTAGACAGGACCCCCTCGCTTTTGGCTACACCTTC. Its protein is CASRLRQDPLAFGYTF.

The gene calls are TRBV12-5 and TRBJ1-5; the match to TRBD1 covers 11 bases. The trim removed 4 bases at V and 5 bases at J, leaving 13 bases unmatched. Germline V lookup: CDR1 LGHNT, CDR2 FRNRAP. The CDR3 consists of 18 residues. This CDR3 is CASGWSPSDRGHDQPQHF. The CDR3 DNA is TGTGCTAGTGGTTGGAGCCCTTCGGACAGGGGGCACGATCAGCCCCAGCATTTT.

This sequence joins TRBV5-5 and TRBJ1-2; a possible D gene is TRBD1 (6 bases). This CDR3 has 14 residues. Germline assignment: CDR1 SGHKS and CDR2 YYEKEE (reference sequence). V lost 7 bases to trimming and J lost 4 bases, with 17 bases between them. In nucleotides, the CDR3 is TGTGCCAGCGGGGGAGGGACACCGGTCTATGGCTACACCTTC. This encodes CASGGGTPVYGYTF.

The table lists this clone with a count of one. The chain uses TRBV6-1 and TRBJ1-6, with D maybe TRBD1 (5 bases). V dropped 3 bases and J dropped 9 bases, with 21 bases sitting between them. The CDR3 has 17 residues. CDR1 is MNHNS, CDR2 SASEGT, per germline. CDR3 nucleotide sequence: TGTGCCAGCAGTGATACAGGAATTTGGGGAATAGGTTCACCCCTCCACTTT. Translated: CASSDTGIWGIGSPLHF.

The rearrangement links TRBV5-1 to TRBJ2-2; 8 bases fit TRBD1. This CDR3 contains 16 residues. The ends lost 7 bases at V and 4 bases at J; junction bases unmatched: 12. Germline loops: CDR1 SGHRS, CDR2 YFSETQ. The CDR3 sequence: CASSLHRDRFTGELFF. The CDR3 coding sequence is TGCGCCAGCTCCTTACACCGGGACAGGTTCACCGGGGAGCTGTTTTTT.

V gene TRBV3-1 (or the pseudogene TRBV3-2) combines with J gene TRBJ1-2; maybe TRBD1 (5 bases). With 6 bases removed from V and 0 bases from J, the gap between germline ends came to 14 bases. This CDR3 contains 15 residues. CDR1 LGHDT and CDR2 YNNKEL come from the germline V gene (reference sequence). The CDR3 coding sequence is TGTGCCAGCAGTCCCAGACAGTCCCCTAACTATGGCTACACCTTC. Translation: CASSPRQSPNYGYTF.

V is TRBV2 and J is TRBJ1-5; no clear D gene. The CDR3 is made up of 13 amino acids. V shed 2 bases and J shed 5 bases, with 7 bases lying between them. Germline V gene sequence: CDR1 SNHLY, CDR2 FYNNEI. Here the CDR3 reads CASSESGYQPQHF. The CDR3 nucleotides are TGTGCCAGCAGTGAATCGGGGTATCAGCCCCAGCATTTT.

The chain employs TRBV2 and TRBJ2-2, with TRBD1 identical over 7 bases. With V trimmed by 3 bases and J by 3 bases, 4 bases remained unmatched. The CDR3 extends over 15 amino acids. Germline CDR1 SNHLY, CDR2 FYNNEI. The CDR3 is CASSDLTGHTGELFF. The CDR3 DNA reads TGTGCCAGCAGTGACTTGACAGGGCACACCGGGGAGCTGTTTTTT.

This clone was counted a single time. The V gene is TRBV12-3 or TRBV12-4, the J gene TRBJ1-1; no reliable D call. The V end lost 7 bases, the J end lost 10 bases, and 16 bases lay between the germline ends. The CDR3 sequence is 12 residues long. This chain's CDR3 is CASTGEAVRAFF. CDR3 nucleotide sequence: TGTGCCAGCACGGGAGAGGCAGTGAGAGCTTTCTTT.

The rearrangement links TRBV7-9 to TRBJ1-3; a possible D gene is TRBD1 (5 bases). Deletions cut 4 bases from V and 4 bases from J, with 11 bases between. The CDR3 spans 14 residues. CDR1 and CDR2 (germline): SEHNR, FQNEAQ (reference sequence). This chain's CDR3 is CASSSQGWGNTIYF. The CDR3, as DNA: TGTGCCAGCAGCTCGCAGGGCTGGGGAAACACCATATATTTT.

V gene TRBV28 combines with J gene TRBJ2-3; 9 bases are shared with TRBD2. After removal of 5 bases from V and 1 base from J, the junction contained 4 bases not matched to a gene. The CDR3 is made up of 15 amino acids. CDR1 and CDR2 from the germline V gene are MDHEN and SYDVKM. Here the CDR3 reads CASSPWTSGTDTQYF. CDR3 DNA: TGTGCCAGCAGTCCCTGGACTAGCGGCACAGATACGCAGTATTTT.